This T cell receptor beta chain is from a study of patients and donors after allogeneic stem cell transplantation. TCRdb called the RT-PCR reads again in MiXCR, with one record for every CDR3 protein. The sample has approximately 200,000 distinct CDR3 sequences, less than 45% seen once; the top ten hold 33%. Losses at the gene ends were 5 bases for V and 10 bases for J; bases not matched to a gene: 3. Per germline, CDR1 MNHEY and CDR2 SMNVEV (reference sequence). The CDR3 spans 13 residues. The sample was blood, either unsorted or a sorted T cell fraction (not recorded which). This sequence joins TRBV27 and TRBJ2-1; 12 bases align to TRBD2. This TCR derives from a human donor who was either an allogeneic HSCT recipient or a stem cell or donor lymphocyte infusion donor (not recorded which). It is not recorded whose cells these are; they may come from a transplant donor. The CDR3 nucleotides read TGTGCCAGCAGTCCCGGGACTAGCGGGGAGCAGTTCTTC. This sequence encodes CASSPGTSGEQFF.